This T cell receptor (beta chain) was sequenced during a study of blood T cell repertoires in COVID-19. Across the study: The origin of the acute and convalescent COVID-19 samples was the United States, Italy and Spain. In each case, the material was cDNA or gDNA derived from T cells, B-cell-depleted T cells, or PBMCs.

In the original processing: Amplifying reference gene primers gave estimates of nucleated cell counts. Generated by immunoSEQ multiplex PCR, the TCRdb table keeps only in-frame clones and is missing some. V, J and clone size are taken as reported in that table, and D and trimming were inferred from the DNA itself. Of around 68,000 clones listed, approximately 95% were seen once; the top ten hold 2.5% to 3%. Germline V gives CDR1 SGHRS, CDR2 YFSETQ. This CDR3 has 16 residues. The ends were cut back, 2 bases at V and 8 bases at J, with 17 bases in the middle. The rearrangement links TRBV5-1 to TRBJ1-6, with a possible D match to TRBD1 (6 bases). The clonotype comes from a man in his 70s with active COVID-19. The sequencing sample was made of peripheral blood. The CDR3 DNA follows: TGCGCCAGCAGCTTACTAACAGGGAGAACGGATTCACCCCTCCACTTT. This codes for CASSLLTGRTDSPLHF.